The present T cell receptor beta chain was sequenced within a study of blood T cell repertoires in COVID-19. The data were produced by immunoSEQ multiplex PCR, yet TCRdb's version contains in-frame clones alone and is incomplete. The profile covers approximately 260,000 clones, with 70% to 90% appearing a single time and more than 6.5% taken by the ten largest. Participants had their cohort set by participant-reported clinical history. V dropped 4 bases and J dropped 8; count of bases not matched to a gene: 4. CDR3 length: 14 residues. Germline lookup yields CDR1 SGHTA and CDR2 FQGNSA. The chain joins TRBV7-2 to TRBJ1-4; 10 bases are a match to TRBD1. The clonotype originates from a woman between 50 and 59 years old who had been exposed to COVID-19. Source material: PBMCs or T cells enriched from blood (not recorded which). CDR3 residues: CASSSGTGEEKLFF. In DNA, the CDR3 is TGTGCCAGCAGCTCAGGGACAGGGGAAGAAAAACTGTTTTTT.